This T cell receptor beta chain emerged from a study of blood T cells in healthy people across ages. Whole-study results and caveats: Diversity estimates drawn from one million T cells were deemed underestimates.

The second PCR ran about 6 to 12 cycles with a sample-barcoded 5' primer and J-beta primers. TCRdb re-analysed the 5' RACE reads in MiXCR, keeping a single row per CDR3 protein. The sample shows roughly 1.7 million distinct CDR3 sequences, around 36% of them seen only once. Germline V gene sequence: CDR1 DFQATT, CDR2 SNEGSKA (reference sequence). Trimming cost V 2 bases and J 10 bases, with 15 bases left between them. The CDR3 runs 13 residues. Details on this clonotype: Its antigen remains unknown.

The authors extracted at least 6 micrograms of total RNA per sample. The source of this sequence is a woman under 40 in good health. The rearrangement uses TRBV20-1 and TRBJ2-1, with D possibly matching TRBD2 (5 bases). Material: blood. CDR3 protein: CSARTLAASEQFF. The CDR3 DNA sequence: TGCAGTGCTAGAACTCTAGCCGCCTCGGAGCAGTTCTTC.